This TCR beta chain was sequenced during a study of control samples from healthy donors and cancer patients (dated by TCRdb to 2018 to 2020). Concerning this clone itself: The clone's antigen remains unknown.

Clipping removes 2 bases from V and 0 bases from J, with 10 as the unmatched junction base count. From the cysteine up to the phenylalanine, the CDR3 has a length of 18 residues. Kept here is only the CDR3 DNA, which spans 54 bases and is read in frame from base 1. The germline V gene encodes CDR1 MGHRA and CDR2 YSYEKL. Library prep was done by the immunoSEQ multiplex PCR assay. TCRdb obtained this table from immuneACCESS and retained in-frame rearrangements with V and J assigned. These tables miss some clones; where compared with another copy, unresolved V genes account for less than half of the shortfall, and the remainder is unexplained. This sample's records show around 190,000 clones. 2.2% of the sample goes to the ten largest clones.

Sample: blood. Recombination joined TRBV4-1 with TRBJ2-1, and 7 junction bases match TRBD2. The receptor was isolated from a woman aged 25-40 years in good health. The DNA sequence reads TGCGCCAGCAGCCAATACTACTGGCGGGGGAGCTCCTACAATGAGCAGTTCTTC. This codes for CASSQYYWRGSSYNEQFF.